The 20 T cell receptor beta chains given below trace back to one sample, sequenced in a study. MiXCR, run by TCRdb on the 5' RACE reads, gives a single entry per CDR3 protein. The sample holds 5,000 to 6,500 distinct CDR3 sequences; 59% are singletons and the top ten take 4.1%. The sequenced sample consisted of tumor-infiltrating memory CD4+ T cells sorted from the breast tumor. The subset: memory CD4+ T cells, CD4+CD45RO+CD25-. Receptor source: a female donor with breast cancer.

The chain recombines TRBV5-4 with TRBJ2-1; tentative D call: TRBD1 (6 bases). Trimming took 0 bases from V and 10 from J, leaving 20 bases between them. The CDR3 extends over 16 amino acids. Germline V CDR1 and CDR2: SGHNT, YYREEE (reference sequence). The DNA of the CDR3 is TGTGCCAGCAGCTTGGGAGGGGCAGGGGCCCTACTCGAGCAGTTCTTC. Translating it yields CASSLGGAGALLEQFF.

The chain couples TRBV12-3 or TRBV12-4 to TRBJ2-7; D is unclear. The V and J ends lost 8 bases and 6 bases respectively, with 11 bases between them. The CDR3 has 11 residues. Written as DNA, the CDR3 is TGTGCCAGCGGTCGCCGAACCGAGCAGTACTTC. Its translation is CASGRRTEQYF.

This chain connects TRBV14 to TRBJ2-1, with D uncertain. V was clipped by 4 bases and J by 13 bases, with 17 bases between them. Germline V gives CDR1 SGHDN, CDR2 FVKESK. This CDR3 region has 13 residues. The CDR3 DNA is TGTGCCAGCAGCCTAACCCGGTCGGGTGGACAGTTCTTC. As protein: CASSLTRSGGQFF.

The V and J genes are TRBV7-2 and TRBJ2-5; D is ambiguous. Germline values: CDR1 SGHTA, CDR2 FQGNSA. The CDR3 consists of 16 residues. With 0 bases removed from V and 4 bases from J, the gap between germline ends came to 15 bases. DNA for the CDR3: TGTGCCAGCAGCTTAGCGGTGGCAGTTAAGGGAGAGACCCAGTACTTC. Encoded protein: CASSLAVAVKGETQYF.

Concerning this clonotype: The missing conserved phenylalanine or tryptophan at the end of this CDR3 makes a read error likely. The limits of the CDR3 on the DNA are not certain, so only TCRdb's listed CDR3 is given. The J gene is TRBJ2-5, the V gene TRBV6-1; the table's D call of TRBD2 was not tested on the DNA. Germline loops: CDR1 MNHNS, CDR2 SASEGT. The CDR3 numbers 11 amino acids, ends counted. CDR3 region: CASSDEDRVLV.

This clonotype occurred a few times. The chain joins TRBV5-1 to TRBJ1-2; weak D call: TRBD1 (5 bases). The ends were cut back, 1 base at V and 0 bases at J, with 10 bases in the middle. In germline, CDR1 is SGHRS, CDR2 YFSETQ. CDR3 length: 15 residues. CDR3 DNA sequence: TGCGCCAGCAGCTTGTCGACAGCCGCTAACTATGGCTACACCTTC. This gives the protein CASSLSTAANYGYTF.

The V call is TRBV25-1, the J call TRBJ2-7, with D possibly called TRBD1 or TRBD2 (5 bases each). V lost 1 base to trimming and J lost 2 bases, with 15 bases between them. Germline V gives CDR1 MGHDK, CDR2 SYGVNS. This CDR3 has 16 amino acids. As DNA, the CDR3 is TGTGCCAGCAGTGAATTGGGGACCATTGGGACCTACGAGCAGTACTTC. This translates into CASSELGTIGTYEQYF.

CDR3 coding DNA: TGCGCCAGCAGCATTCTGGAGGGTTTTGCTGAAGCTTTCTTT. It encodes CASSILEGFAEAFF. The chain couples TRBV5-1 to TRBJ1-1; no clear D. V was pared by 4 bases and J by 6 bases, with 16 bases between. Germline CDR1 reads SGHRS; CDR2 reads YFSETQ. This CDR3 is 14 amino acids long.

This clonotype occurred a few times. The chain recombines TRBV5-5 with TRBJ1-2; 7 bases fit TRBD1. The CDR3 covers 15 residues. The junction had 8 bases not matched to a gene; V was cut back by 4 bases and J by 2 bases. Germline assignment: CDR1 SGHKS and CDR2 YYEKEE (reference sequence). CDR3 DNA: TGTGCCAGCAGCCCCACACAGGGACAGAACTATGGCTACACCTTC. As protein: CASSPTQGQNYGYTF.

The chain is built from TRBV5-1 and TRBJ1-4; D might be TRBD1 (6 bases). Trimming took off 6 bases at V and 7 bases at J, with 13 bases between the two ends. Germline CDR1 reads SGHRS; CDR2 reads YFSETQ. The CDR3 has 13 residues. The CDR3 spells CASTRGAGEKLFF. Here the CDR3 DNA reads TGCGCCAGCACACGGGGGGCAGGTGAAAAACTGTTTTTT. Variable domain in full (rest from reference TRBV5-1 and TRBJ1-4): KAGVTQTPRYLIKTRGQQVTLSCSPISGHRSVSWYQQTPGQGLQFLFEYFSETQRNKGNFPGRFSGRQFSNSRSEMNVSTLELGDSALYLCASTRGAGEKLFFGSGTQLSVL.

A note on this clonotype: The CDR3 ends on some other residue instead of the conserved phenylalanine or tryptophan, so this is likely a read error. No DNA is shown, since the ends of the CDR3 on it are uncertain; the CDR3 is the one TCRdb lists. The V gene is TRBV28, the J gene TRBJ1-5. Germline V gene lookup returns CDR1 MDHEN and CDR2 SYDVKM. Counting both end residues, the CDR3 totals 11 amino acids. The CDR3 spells CASSLYGQVDI.

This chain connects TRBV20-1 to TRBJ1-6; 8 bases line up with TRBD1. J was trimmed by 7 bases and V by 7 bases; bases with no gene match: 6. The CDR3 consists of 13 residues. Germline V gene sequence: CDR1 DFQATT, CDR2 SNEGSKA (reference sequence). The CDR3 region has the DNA TGCAGTGGCGCGGACAGGGACAATTCACCCCTCCACTTT. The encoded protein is CSGADRDNSPLHF.

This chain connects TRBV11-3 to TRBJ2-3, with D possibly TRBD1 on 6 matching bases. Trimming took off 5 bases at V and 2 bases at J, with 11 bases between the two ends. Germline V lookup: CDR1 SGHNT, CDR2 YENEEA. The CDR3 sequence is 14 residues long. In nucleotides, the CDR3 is TGTGCCAGCAGCCCGACAGGTTCCACAGATACGCAGTATTTT. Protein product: CASSPTGSTDTQYF.

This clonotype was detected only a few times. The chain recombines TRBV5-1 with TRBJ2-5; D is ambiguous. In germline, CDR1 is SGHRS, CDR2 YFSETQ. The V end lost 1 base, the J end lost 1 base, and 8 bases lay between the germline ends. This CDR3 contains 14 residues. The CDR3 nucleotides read TGCGCCAGCAGCTTGTTTAACCCCCAAGAGACCCAGTACTTC. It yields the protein CASSLFNPQETQYF.

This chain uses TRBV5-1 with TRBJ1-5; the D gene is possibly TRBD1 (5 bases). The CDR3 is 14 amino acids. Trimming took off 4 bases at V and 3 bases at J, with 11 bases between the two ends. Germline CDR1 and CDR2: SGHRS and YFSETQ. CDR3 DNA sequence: TGCGCCAGCAGCCTGCCGGGACTCAATCAGCCCCAGCATTTT. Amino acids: CASSLPGLNQPQHF.

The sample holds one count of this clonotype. The DNA for the CDR3 is TGTGCCAGCAGTCCGCGGGGGACAGCGGATGAAAAACTGTTTTTT. Encoded protein: CASSPRGTADEKLFF. The V call is TRBV27, the J call TRBJ1-4; 7 bases fit TRBD1. Trimming removed 5 bases from V and 6 bases from J; junction bases left unmatched: 9. The CDR3 is 15 amino acids. Germline CDR1 and CDR2: MNHEY and SMNVEV (reference sequence).

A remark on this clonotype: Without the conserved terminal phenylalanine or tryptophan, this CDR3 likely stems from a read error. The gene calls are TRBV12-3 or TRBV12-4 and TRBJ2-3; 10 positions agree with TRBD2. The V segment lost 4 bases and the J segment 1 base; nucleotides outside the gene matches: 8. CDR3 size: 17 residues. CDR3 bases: TGTGCCAGCAGTTACGGAGGGCTAGCGGGGGGCACAGATACGCAGTATTGT. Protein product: CASSYGGLAGGTDTQYC.

The CDR3 here is CSVLSDHNEQFF. CDR3 coding DNA: TGCAGTGTTCTTTCGGATCACAATGAGCAGTTCTTC. The chain uses TRBV20-1 and TRBJ2-1; no clear D gene. V was pared by 7 bases and J by 5 bases, with 12 bases between. CDR1 is DFQATT and CDR2 is SNEGSKA in the germline V gene (reference sequence). This CDR3 has 12 residues.

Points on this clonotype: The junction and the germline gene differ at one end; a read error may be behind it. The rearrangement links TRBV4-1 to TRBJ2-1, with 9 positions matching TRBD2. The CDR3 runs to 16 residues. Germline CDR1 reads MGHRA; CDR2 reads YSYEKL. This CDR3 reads CASSQEEAGGVNEQCF. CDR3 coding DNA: TGCGCCAGCAGCCAAGAGGAAGCGGGAGGAGTCAATGAGCAGTGCTTC.

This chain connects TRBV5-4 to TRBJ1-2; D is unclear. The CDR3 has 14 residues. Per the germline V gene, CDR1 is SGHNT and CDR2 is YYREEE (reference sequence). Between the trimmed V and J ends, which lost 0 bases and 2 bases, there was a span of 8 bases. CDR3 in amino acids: CASSLDSLNYGYTF. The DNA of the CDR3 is TGTGCCAGCAGCTTGGACAGTTTAAACTATGGCTACACCTTC.